The 11 T cell receptor beta chains listed next were all sequenced from one sample in a study of blood T cell repertoires in COVID-19. The data were produced by immunoSEQ multiplex PCR, yet TCRdb's version contains in-frame clones alone and is incomplete. In the table there are about 210,000 clones, roughly four fifths of which are singletons. Sequenced material: peripheral blood. The receptors stem from a woman in her thirties or forties with acute or convalescent COVID-19.

This chain joins TRBV7-9 and TRBJ2-3, with D hard to call. Trimming pared 5 bases from V and 2 bases from J, leaving 11 bases between. This CDR3 is 14 amino acids long. Germline V gene sequence: CDR1 SEHNR, CDR2 FQNEAQ (reference sequence). CDR3 loop: CASSPSTNTDTQYF. The CDR3 nucleotides are TGTGCCAGCAGCCCTTCGACAAACACAGATACGCAGTATTTT.

The chain employs TRBV30 and TRBJ1-1; a possible D gene is TRBD1 (6 bases). Looked up from germline, CDR1 is GTSNPN and CDR2 is SVGIG (reference sequence). Trimming took off 2 bases at V and 1 base at J, with 8 bases between the two ends. CDR3 length equals 13 residues. CDR3 amino acids: CAWSRQENTEAFF. CDR3 DNA sequence: TGTGCCTGGAGTAGACAGGAGAACACTGAAGCTTTCTTT.

This clone was picked up one time. The chain has TRBV27 and TRBJ2-7; TRBD1 matches 11 bases. CDR1 MNHEY and CDR2 SMNVEV come from the germline V gene (reference sequence). Trimming removed 6 bases from V and 2 bases from J; junction bases left unmatched: 3. CDR3 size: 14 residues. The CDR3 region is CASSWTGGTYEQYF. The CDR3 region has the DNA TGTGCCAGCAGCTGGACAGGGGGCACCTACGAGCAGTACTTC.

V gene TRBV5-1 combines with J gene TRBJ1-1; 7 bases align to TRBD1. Germline V gene sequence: CDR1 SGHRS, CDR2 YFSETQ. V gave up 2 bases and J gave up 0 bases; unmatched junction bases: 4. There are 15 residues in the CDR3. The CDR3 is CASSFQDRMNTEAFF. The CDR3 DNA is TGCGCCAGCAGCTTCCAGGACAGGATGAACACTGAAGCTTTCTTT.

The sample holds one count of this clone. This chain's CDR3 is CASSSPGTGGPYEQYF. The DNA for the CDR3 is TGTGCCAGCAGCTCCCCCGGGACAGGGGGCCCCTACGAGCAGTACTTC. The V gene is TRBV7-6, the J gene TRBJ2-7, with 12 bases lining up with TRBD1. The CDR3 is 16 residues long. Trimming at V came to 4 bases and at J to 2 bases, leaving 6 bases not matched to a gene. Germline V gene sequence: CDR1 SGHVS, CDR2 FNYEAQ.

This clone has a single count. The gene calls are TRBV19 and TRBJ2-2, with 8 bases that match TRBD2. The CDR3 is 13 amino acids. V was clipped by 11 bases and J by 9 bases; unmatched bases: 11. Looked up from germline, CDR1 is LNHDA and CDR2 is SQIVND (reference sequence). CDR3 in DNA: TGTGCCTGTGAAGCGGGAGACTTTCGGGAGCTGTTTTTT. It yields the protein CACEAGDFRELFF.

V is TRBV2 and J is TRBJ1-2, with D possibly matching TRBD1 (5 bases). The V end was cut by 2 bases, the J end by 4 bases, with 14 bases between. The CDR3 runs 15 residues. Germline CDR1 and CDR2: SNHLY and FYNNEI. The DNA for the CDR3 is TGTGCCAGCAGTGAAAGTTGGGGCGCGATCTATGGCTACACCTTC. Its protein is CASSESWGAIYGYTF.

This chain links TRBV9 with TRBJ2-3, with 8 bases lining up with TRBD2. CDR1 and CDR2 from the germline V gene are SGDLS and YYNGEE. The CDR3 consists of 15 residues. V lost 3 bases and J lost 2; bases outside the gene matches: 5. CDR3 in DNA: TGTGCCAGCAGCGAGCGGGGGTCCTCCACAGATACGCAGTATTTT. Its protein product is CASSERGSSTDTQYF.

V is TRBV6-2 or TRBV6-3 and J is TRBJ2-1; a weak D match, TRBD1 (6 bases). CDR3 length: 14 residues. V gave up 5 bases and J gave up 0 bases, with 8 bases separating them. The germline V gene has CDR1 MNHEY and CDR2 SVGEGT. In DNA, the CDR3 is TGTGCCAGCAGTACAGGGCTCTCCTACAATGAGCAGTTCTTC. Translating it yields CASSTGLSYNEQFF.

At least ten counts were recorded for this clone. The CDR3 protein is CASSLHTGGSYEQYF. The CDR3, as DNA: TGCGCCAGCAGCCTCCACACCGGGGGCTCCTACGAGCAGTACTTC. The chain is built from TRBV4-3 and TRBJ2-7; the D gene is possibly TRBD2 (6 bases). Per the germline V gene, CDR1 is LGHNA and CDR2 is YSLEER. This CDR3 region has 15 residues. Trimming removed 4 bases from V and 0 bases from J, with 13 bases in between.

CDR3 protein: CASRGPTGDFEKLFF. The CDR3 region has the DNA TGTGCCAGCAGGGGACCGACAGGGGATTTTGAAAAACTGTTTTTT. The chain links TRBV2 to TRBJ1-4, with TRBD1 identical over 8 bases. The CDR3 has 15 residues. Germline CDR1 reads SNHLY; CDR2 reads FYNNEI. V lost 6 bases, J lost 7 bases, and 10 bases stayed unmatched.